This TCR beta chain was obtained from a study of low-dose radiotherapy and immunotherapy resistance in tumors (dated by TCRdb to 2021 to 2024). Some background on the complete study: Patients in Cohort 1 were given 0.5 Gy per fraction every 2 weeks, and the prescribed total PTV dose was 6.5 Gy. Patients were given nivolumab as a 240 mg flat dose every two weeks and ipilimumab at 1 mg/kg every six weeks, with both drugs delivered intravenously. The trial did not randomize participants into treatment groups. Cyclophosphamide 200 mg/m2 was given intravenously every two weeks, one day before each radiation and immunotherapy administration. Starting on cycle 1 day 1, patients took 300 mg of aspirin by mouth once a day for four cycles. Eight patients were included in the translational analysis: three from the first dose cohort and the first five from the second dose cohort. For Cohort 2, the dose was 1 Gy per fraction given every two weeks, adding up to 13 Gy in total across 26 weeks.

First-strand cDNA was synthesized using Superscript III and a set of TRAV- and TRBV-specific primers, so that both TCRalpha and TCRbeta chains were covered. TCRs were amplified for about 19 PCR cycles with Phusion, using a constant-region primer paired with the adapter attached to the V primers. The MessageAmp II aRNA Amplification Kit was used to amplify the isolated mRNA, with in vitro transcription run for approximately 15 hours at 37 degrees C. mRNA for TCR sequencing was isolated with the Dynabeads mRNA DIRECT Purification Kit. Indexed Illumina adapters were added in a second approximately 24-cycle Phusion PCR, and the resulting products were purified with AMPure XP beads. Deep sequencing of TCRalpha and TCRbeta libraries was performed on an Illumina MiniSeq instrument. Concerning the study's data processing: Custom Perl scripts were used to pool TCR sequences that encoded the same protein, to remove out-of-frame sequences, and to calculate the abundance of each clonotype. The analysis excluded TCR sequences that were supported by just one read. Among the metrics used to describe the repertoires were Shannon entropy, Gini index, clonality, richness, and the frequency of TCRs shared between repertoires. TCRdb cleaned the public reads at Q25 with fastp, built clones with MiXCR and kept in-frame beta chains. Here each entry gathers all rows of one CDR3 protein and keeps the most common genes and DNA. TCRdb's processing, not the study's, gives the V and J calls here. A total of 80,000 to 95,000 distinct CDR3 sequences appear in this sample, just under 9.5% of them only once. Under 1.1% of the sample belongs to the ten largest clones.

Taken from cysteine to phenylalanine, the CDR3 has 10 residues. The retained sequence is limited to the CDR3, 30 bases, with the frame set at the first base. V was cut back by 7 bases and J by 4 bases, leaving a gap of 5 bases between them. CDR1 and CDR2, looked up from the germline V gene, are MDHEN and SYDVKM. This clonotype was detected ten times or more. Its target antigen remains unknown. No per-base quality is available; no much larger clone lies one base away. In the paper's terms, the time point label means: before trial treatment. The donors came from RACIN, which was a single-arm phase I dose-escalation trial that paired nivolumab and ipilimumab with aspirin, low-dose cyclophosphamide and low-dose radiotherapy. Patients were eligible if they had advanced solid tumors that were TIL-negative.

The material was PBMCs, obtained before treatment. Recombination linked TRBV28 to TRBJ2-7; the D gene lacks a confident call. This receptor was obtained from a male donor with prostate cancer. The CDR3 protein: CASKLYEQYF. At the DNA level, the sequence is TGTGCCAGCAAATTGTACGAGCAGTACTTC.